This TCR beta chain comes out of a study of cytomegalovirus exposure and HLA in healthy donors. The overall study: In a later analysis, the roughly 120 validation repertoires were reported to have used the same platform as the approximately 700 first-cohort repertoires. Study findings and constraints: Cytomegalovirus status was reportedly diagnosed by the classifier with high specificity and sensitivity. Within the 120 or so validation repertoires, first-cohort TCR clusters tended to co-occur, according to a later analysis. Some TCR beta chains (more than 150 of them) were listed as cytomegalovirus-associated.

Notes on this clone: As yet, its antigen is unknown.

The method was immunoSEQ multiplex PCR; TCRdb's version includes in-frame clones alone and lacks a portion of them. The table includes under 50,000 clones, 94% detected once. Germline CDR1 SGHKS, CDR2 YYEKEE (reference sequence). With 1 base clipped from V and 2 bases from J, the junction kept 9 bases outside the gene matches. CDR3 length: 16 amino acids. This chain links TRBV5-5 with TRBJ2-7; 7 bases agree with TRBD2. This sequence originates from a woman younger than 35 in good health and CMV-seropositive. The sample consisted of PBMCs. The CDR3 DNA reads TGTGCCAGCAGCTTGATGCCTCCGGGGGGAACCTACGAGCAGTACTTC. It codes for CASSLMPPGGTYEQYF.